The 16 T cell receptor beta chains reported below all come from one sample, sequenced in a study of cytotoxic CD8 clonotypes in ibrutinib-treated CLL. Profiled with immunoSEQ multiplex PCR; TCRdb holds only in-frame clones, not every one. The sample includes approximately 330,000 clones, roughly 80% of them seen just once. The sample consisted of PBMCs, taken before ibrutinib treatment. The receptors come from a human donor with chronic lymphocytic leukemia.

This rearrangement joins TRBV10-2 to TRBJ2-7; 9 nucleotides line up with TRBD2. The V segment lost 5 bases and the J segment 2 bases; nucleotides outside the gene matches: 4. The CDR3 sequence is 14 residues long. The germline CDR1 and CDR2 sequences are WSHSY and SAAADI. The CDR3, as DNA: TGCGCCAGCAGTTTAGCGGGAGACGCCTACGAGCAGTACTTC. Its protein is CASSLAGDAYEQYF.

This clone was detected once. The genes are TRBV5-6 and TRBJ2-1; possibly TRBD2 for D (6 bases). Trimming left V 7 bases short and J 3 bases short, with 23 bases between. In germline, CDR1 is SGHDT, CDR2 YYEEEE. The CDR3 consists of 17 residues. The chain's CDR3 is CASGPEGLGIIYNEQFF. The CDR3 nucleotides are TGTGCCAGCGGCCCCGAGGGACTGGGAATCATCTACAATGAGCAGTTCTTC.

On this clone itself: This likely reflects a read error, since a far larger clone is one base away. This chain uses TRBV6-4 with TRBJ2-2; D is ambiguous. CDR1 is MRHNA, CDR2 SNTAGT, per germline. V was shortened by 5 bases and J by 1 base, with 5 bases between the two germline ends. The CDR3 spans 13 residues. The CDR3 bases are TGTGCCAGCAGTCCAGGGAACACCGGGGAGCTGTTTTTT. Its protein product is CASSPGNTGELFF.

V is TRBV7-9 and J is TRBJ2-7; no clear D. Trimming took 2 bases from V and 6 from J, leaving 11 bases between them. Germline-derived CDR1 and CDR2 are SEHNR and FQNEAQ (reference sequence). This CDR3 has 13 amino acids. The CDR3 DNA is TGTGCCAGCAGCTTACGCGGTGCGGCCGAGCAGTACTTC. Amino acid sequence: CASSLRGAAEQYF.

The V gene is TRBV5-6, the J gene TRBJ2-7, with TRBD1 matching over 7 bases. The CDR3 has 14 residues. V lost 4 bases to trimming and J lost 5 bases; unmatched junction nucleotides: 9. In germline, CDR1 is SGHDT, CDR2 YYEEEE. The CDR3 spells CASSVGGPMDEQYF. As DNA, the CDR3 is TGTGCCAGCAGCGTAGGGGGCCCTATGGACGAGCAGTACTTC.

J is TRBJ2-1 and V is TRBV5-1; the D gene is possibly TRBD2 (6 bases). Germline CDR1 SGHRS, CDR2 YFSETQ. This CDR3 has 15 residues. The V end was cut by 2 bases, the J end by 5 bases, with 14 bases between. CDR3 bases: TGCGCCAGCAGCTTTCCCTGGGACTTAAACAATGAGCAGTTCTTC. As protein: CASSFPWDLNNEQFF.

The rearrangement uses TRBV4-1 and TRBJ2-7, with D possibly matching TRBD2 (5 bases). The V end lost 0 bases, the J end lost 2 bases, and 11 bases lay between the germline ends. Germline loops: CDR1 MGHRA, CDR2 YSYEKL. This CDR3 spans 15 amino acids. This chain's CDR3 is CASSQDAGNTYEQYF. The CDR3 DNA follows: TGCGCCAGCAGCCAAGATGCCGGGAATACCTACGAGCAGTACTTC.

This rearrangement joins TRBV4-2 to TRBJ2-1, with 7 bases lining up with TRBD2. Trimming removed 1 base from V and 4 bases from J; junction bases left unmatched: 4. The CDR3 totals 15 residues. Germline CDR1 is LGHNA and CDR2 is YNFKEQ. The CDR3 nucleotides read TGTGCCAGCAGCCAAGCGGGAGGAGGTTACAATGAGCAGTTCTTC. It yields the protein CASSQAGGGYNEQFF.

This chain uses TRBV7-8 with TRBJ2-7; 7 bases fit TRBD1. The germline gives CDR1 SGHVS, CDR2 FQNEAQ. The J segment lost 3 bases and the V segment lost 3 bases, leaving 8 bases of the junction unmatched. The CDR3 runs 15 residues. For the CDR3, the DNA is TGTGCCAGCAGCTTGTCGACAGGGTTTTACTACGAGCAGTACTTC. Protein sequence: CASSLSTGFYYEQYF.

This clone was picked up one time. The chain carries TRBV10-1 and TRBJ1-2; D not certain. The V end lost 6 bases, the J end lost 8 bases, and 16 bases lay between the germline ends. Germline V lookup: CDR1 WNHNN, CDR2 SYGVQD (reference sequence). CDR3 length: 13 residues. CDR3 sequence reads: CASSETARVGYTF. The CDR3 DNA reads TGCGCCAGCAGCGAAACGGCACGAGTGGGCTACACCTTC.

The V call is TRBV6-5, the J call TRBJ1-1, with 7 bases fitting TRBD1. The CDR3 has 14 residues. The junction had 8 bases not matched to a gene; V was cut back by 4 bases and J by 6 bases. Per the germline V gene, CDR1 is MNHEY and CDR2 is SVGAGI. The DNA for the CDR3 is TGTGCCAGCAGTTCGGGACAGATTTTTTCTGAAGCTTTCTTT. This sequence encodes CASSSGQIFSEAFF.

The sample holds a few counts of this clone. At one end, the junction sequence differs from germline, possibly due to a read error. V usage is TRBV30 and J usage is TRBJ1-1; D not resolved. This CDR3 comprises 11 residues. Per the germline V gene, CDR1 is GTSNPN and CDR2 is SVGIG (reference sequence). CDR3 amino acids: CAWSVLGSWRF. The CDR3 DNA is TGTGCCTGGAGTGTACTAGGGTCTTGGAGGTTT. The full variable domain, with the rest looked up from reference TRBV30 and TRBJ1-1, is SQTIHQWPATLVQPVGSPLSLECTVEGTSNPNLYWYRQAAGRGLQLLFYSVGIGQISSEVPQNLSASRPQDRQFILSSKKLLLSDSGFYLCAWSVLGSWRFGQGTRLTVV.

V is TRBV6-6 and J is TRBJ2-6; TRBD1 is a possible D gene (6 bases). Trimming pared 5 bases from V and 2 bases from J, leaving 10 bases between. CDR1 and CDR2 (germline): MNHNY, SVGAGI (reference sequence). The CDR3 totals 15 residues. CDR3 protein: CASSDTGTGANVLTF. The DNA for the CDR3 is TGTGCCAGCAGTGACACAGGGACTGGGGCCAACGTCCTGACTTTC.

The chain has TRBV19 and TRBJ2-3; 11 bases line up with TRBD2. The CDR3 covers 16 residues. J lost 2 bases, V lost 1 base, and 2 bases had no gene match. Per germline, CDR1 LNHDA and CDR2 SQIVND (reference sequence). CDR3 residues: CASSIVGLAATDTQYF. In DNA, the CDR3 is TGTGCCAGTAGTATAGTGGGACTAGCGGCCACAGATACGCAGTATTTT.

V is TRBV28 and J is TRBJ1-2, with 8 nucleotides matching TRBD1. Trimming took 8 bases from V and 0 from J; bases not matched to a gene: 8. CDR1 is MDHEN and CDR2 is SYDVKM in the germline V gene. There are 15 residues in the CDR3. The CDR3 DNA sequence: TGTGCCAGCCGAAGTGGACAGGGAGCTAACTATGGCTACACCTTC. This encodes CASRSGQGANYGYTF.

V is TRBV29-1 and J is TRBJ2-1; D not resolved. Looked up from germline, CDR1 is SQVTM and CDR2 is ANQGSEA. V was trimmed by 4 bases and J by 1 base, leaving 11 bases between them. The CDR3 runs 14 residues. The chain's CDR3 is CSVAIMNSYNEQFF. The DNA of the CDR3 is TGCAGCGTTGCGATAATGAATTCCTACAATGAGCAGTTCTTC.